Listed here are 6 T cell receptor beta chains from one sample, sequenced in a study of T cell responses to AZD1222 COVID-19 vaccine. Method: immunoSEQ multiplex PCR; TCRdb's copy keeps in-frame clones and lacks some. This sample carries more than 55,000 clones, around three quarters of them seen once, and the ten largest clones take roughly 3.6%. The material sequenced was peripheral blood, taken 28 days after the second AZD1222 dose. The receptors derive from an adult who received the AZD1222 COVID-19 vaccine.

As to this clone: At one end, the junction sequence differs from germline, possibly due to a read error. This chain uses TRBV6-5 with TRBJ1-2; 7 bases map to TRBD1. Germline V gene sequence: CDR1 MNHEY, CDR2 SVGAGI. The CDR3 sequence is 11 residues long. In nucleotides, the CDR3 is TGTGCCAGCACCGAAACCACAGGGACAGTCTTC. Translation gives CASTETTGTVF.

This clone was seen once. CDR3 coding DNA: TGTGCCAGCAGCCACGGTGGGGGACAGGGGCTCGAAAAACTGTTTTTT. Amino acids: CASSHGGGQGLEKLFF. V is TRBV7-8 and J is TRBJ1-4; 10 nucleotides line up with TRBD1. The germline gives CDR1 SGHVS, CDR2 FQNEAQ. Trimming at V came to 5 bases and at J to 8 bases, leaving 11 bases not matched to a gene. This CDR3 is built from 16 residues.

The chain couples TRBV21-1 to TRBJ2-7; the table's D call of TRBD2 was not tested on the DNA. TRBV21-1 is assigned pseudogene status. This CDR3 has 24 amino acids. The chain's CDR3 is CASSNPEDHSRGVPGTSGIYEQYF. CDR3 bases: TGTGCCAGCAGCAACCCGGAAGATCATAGCCGTGGTGTACCCGGGACTAGCGGGATCTACGAGCAGTACTTC.

The J gene is TRBJ1-5, the V gene TRBV3-1 (or the pseudogene TRBV3-2), with D tentatively TRBD1 (6 bases). Germline lookup yields CDR1 LGHDT and CDR2 YNNKEL (reference sequence). V lost 6 bases and J lost 6, with 15 bases in between. The CDR3 covers 14 residues. The CDR3 nucleotides read TGTGCCAGCAGTGGCGCAGGGGAGGGTCAGCCCCAGCATTTT. Translating it yields CASSGAGEGQPQHF.

The CDR3 sequence is CASSYSFVQGNYGYTF. The CDR3, as DNA: TGTGCCAGCAGTTACTCGTTTGTTCAGGGCAACTATGGCTACACCTTC. The V gene is TRBV6-5, the J gene TRBJ1-2; possible D gene TRBD1, 5 bases. Between the trimmed V and J ends, which lost 0 bases and 2 bases, there was a span of 13 bases. Germline CDR1 is MNHEY and CDR2 is SVGAGI. CDR3 size: 16 residues.

The V gene is TRBV7-9, the J gene TRBJ1-6; D is ambiguous. The CDR3 is 13 residues long. The germline V gene encodes CDR1 SEHNR and CDR2 FQNEAQ (reference sequence). V was pared by 7 bases and J by 7 bases, with 11 bases between. CDR3 coding DNA: TGTGCCAGCAATTCAGAATTGAATTCACCCCTCCACTTT. Its translation: CASNSELNSPLHF.